The 18 T cell receptor beta chains below come from one sample, sequenced in a study of monozygotic twins with inflammatory bowel disease. TCRdb re-called the 5' RACE reads and gives one entry per CDR3 protein, without DNA. The table counts roughly 140,000 distinct CDR3 sequences; roughly 2.5% lies in the top ten. Sequenced input: blood. These receptors were collected from a human donor with ulcerative colitis or Crohn's disease, or a healthy co-twin of an affected twin (not recorded which).

CDR3 residues: CASTGTGRNGYTF. The chain couples TRBV6-2 or TRBV6-3 to TRBJ1-2; TCRdb selects TRBD1, and the lack of DNA leaves this call unchecked. CDR3 length: 13 amino acids. Germline V lookup: CDR1 MNHEY, CDR2 SVGEGT.

V gene TRBV7-2 combines with J gene TRBJ2-1; TCRdb gives TRBD1 as the D gene, but with no DNA this cannot be confirmed. CDR3 length equals 13 residues. The germline gives CDR1 SGHTA, CDR2 FQGNSA. This chain's CDR3 is CASSPHRDNEQFF.

The CDR3 loop reads CASSGGGVVVYGYTF. This sequence joins TRBV19 and TRBJ1-2; TCRdb's D gene call, TRBD1, goes unchecked for lack of DNA. The CDR3 has 15 residues. The germline CDR1 and CDR2 sequences are LNHDA and SQIVND (reference sequence).

V and J are TRBV5-1 and TRBJ2-5; with no DNA, the TCRdb D assignment of TRBD2 cannot be verified. Germline CDR1 reads SGHRS; CDR2 reads YFSETQ. The CDR3 loop spans 13 amino acids. Here the CDR3 reads CASSFPAEETQYF.

The V gene is TRBV9, the J gene TRBJ2-3; checking the TCRdb D call of TRBD1 is not possible without DNA. The CDR3 extends over 15 amino acids. The germline V gene encodes CDR1 SGDLS and CDR2 YYNGEE. The CDR3 protein is CASSVVTGVGDTQYF.

The V call is TRBV9, the J call TRBJ2-4; TCRdb picks TRBD2, but there is no DNA to check that call. This CDR3 spans 13 amino acids. CDR1 and CDR2 (germline): SGDLS, YYNGEE. The CDR3 protein is CASSVGGEDIQYF.

The chain links TRBV10-3 to TRBJ2-7; checking the TCRdb D call of TRBD1 is not possible without DNA. Germline V gene data show CDR1 as ENHRY and CDR2 as SYGVKD. The CDR3 runs 13 residues. The CDR3 is CAIKGGETYEQYF.

The CDR3 sequence: CASTLAGGLSTGELFF. This chain connects TRBV6-1 to TRBJ2-2; there is no DNA to check the TCRdb D call of TRBD2. CDR1 MNHNS and CDR2 SASEGT come from the germline V gene. CDR3 length: 16 amino acids.

The V and J genes are TRBV5-6 and TRBJ2-5; there is no DNA to check the TCRdb D call of TRBD1. This CDR3 is 17 amino acids long. Germline values: CDR1 SGHDT, CDR2 YYEEEE. CDR3 sequence: CASRTARRYRARETQYF.

The chain joins TRBV7-2 to TRBJ1-5. Germline-derived CDR1 and CDR2 are SGHTA and FQGNSA. The CDR3 totals 13 residues. CDR3: CASSFATNQPQHF.

The rearrangement uses TRBV20-1 and TRBJ2-2; the D call of TRBD2 rests on TCRdb alone, since no DNA is present to check it. This CDR3 is 12 amino acids long. Germline assignment: CDR1 DFQATT and CDR2 SNEGSKA (reference sequence). CDR3 region: CSARRGTGELFF.

The V gene is TRBV20-1, the J gene TRBJ1-5; TCRdb lists TRBD1, though no DNA is available to test this call. CDR1 is DFQATT, CDR2 SNEGSKA, per germline (reference sequence). The CDR3 extends over 14 amino acids. CDR3 protein: CSAYRGGSNQPQHF.

The chain carries TRBV9 and TRBJ2-3; TCRdb names TRBD1, which stays unverified in the absence of DNA. The CDR3 sequence is 14 residues long. Germline CDR1 SGDLS, CDR2 YYNGEE. This CDR3 is CASSWGGDTDTQYF.

V gene TRBV5-1 combines with J gene TRBJ2-7; the D call of TRBD1 rests on TCRdb alone, since no DNA is present to check it. The CDR3 loop spans 14 amino acids. In germline, CDR1 is SGHRS, CDR2 YFSETQ. The CDR3 region is CASSLGDGNYEQYF.

This sequence joins TRBV11-3 and TRBJ2-7; the TCRdb call, TRBD1, lacks DNA for checking. Germline V gives CDR1 SGHNT, CDR2 YENEEA. The CDR3 spans 16 residues. CDR3 sequence: CASSLWDTGPSYEQYF. The whole variable domain, remainder taken from reference TRBV11-3 and TRBJ2-7, is EAGVVQSPRYKIIEKKQPVAFWCNPISGHNTLYWYLQNLGQGPELLIRYENEEAVDDSQLPKDRFSAERLKGVDSTLKIQPAELGDSAVYLCASSLWDTGPSYEQYFGPGTRLTVT.

The chain uses TRBV7-2 and TRBJ2-3; TCRdb indicates TRBD2, and absent DNA this call remains unverified. The CDR3 has 15 amino acids. Germline-derived CDR1 and CDR2 are SGHTA and FQGNSA. CDR3 in amino acids: CASSMLAGRSDTQYF.

The chain couples TRBV27 to TRBJ1-5. The germline CDR1 and CDR2 sequences are MNHEY and SMNVEV (reference sequence). The CDR3 is 12 residues long. The CDR3 loop reads CASSFGDQPQHF.

V usage is TRBV5-1 and J usage is TRBJ2-5; absent DNA, TCRdb's TRBD2 call cannot be checked. Germline V CDR1 and CDR2: SGHRS, YFSETQ. The CDR3 is 14 residues long. The CDR3 spells CASSPVGPGETQYF.